This T cell receptor beta chain was identified during a study of T-cell memory formation after mild COVID-19. Overall study: Clustering of TCRs was largely donor specific. Findings of the study overall: The study found contracting CD4+ clones mainly in CM and EM and contracting CD8+ clones in EMRA. Nothing showed for sure that second-wave clones peaking on day 37 were SARS-CoV-2 specific.

Per the germline V gene, CDR1 is LGHDT and CDR2 is YNNKEL (reference sequence). CDR3 length: 12 residues. The V gene lost 4 bases and the J gene lost 9 bases, with 10 bases spanning the gap. This clonotype was detected only a few times. The antigen is undetermined. 5'RACE with constant-segment primers yielded barcoded, UMI-tagged TCR alpha and TCR beta cDNA libraries. One entry per CDR3 protein, called by TCRdb with MiXCR from the 5' RACE reads. This repertoire shows roughly 110,000 distinct CDR3 sequences, about an eighth found once; its top ten account for about 27%. The chain joins TRBV3-1 to TRBJ2-1; D gene ambiguous. The TCR comes from an adult woman who had mild COVID-19 (a few samples of this study predate the infection). Cell type and time point are not known. Sequences were obtained from PBMCs or a T cell subset sorted from them (not recorded which). As DNA, the CDR3 is TGTGCCAGCAGCCGGCAGGCCGGTGAGCAGTTCTTC. Translation: CASSRQAGEQFF.